One and the same sample provided the 17 T cell receptor beta chains below, sequenced in a study of cytomegalovirus exposure and HLA in healthy donors. Produced via immunoSEQ multiplex PCR; TCRdb's table is partial and in-frame only. Here the sample spans a few hundred thousand clones, 75% to 95% being singletons. The source material was PBMCs. The receptors derive from a woman younger than 30 in good health and CMV-seronegative.

The J gene is TRBJ1-1, the V gene TRBV28; TRBD1 aligns across 7 bases. Germline V gene data show CDR1 as MDHEN and CDR2 as SYDVKM. Germline trimming cut 3 bases from V and 7 bases from J; bases unmatched to any gene: 8. This CDR3 has 14 residues. In DNA form, the CDR3 reads TGTGCCAGCAGTTTCGACCGAACAGGGGATGAAGCTTTCTTT. It is translated as CASSFDRTGDEAFF.

This chain links TRBV7-2 with TRBJ2-3; a possible D gene is TRBD2 (5 bases). This CDR3 comprises 11 residues. Germline lookup yields CDR1 SGHTA and CDR2 FQGNSA. V was cut by 3 bases and J by 11 bases, with 9 bases left in between. CDR3 nucleotides: TGTGCCAGCAGCTTGAAACTAGGGCAGTATTTT. This codes for CASSLKLGQYF.

This chain links TRBV5-4 with TRBJ2-2; perhaps TRBD1 as D (5 bases). V was pared by 3 bases and J by 7 bases, with 19 bases between. The germline V gene has CDR1 SGHNT and CDR2 YYREEE (reference sequence). The CDR3 covers 16 residues. The CDR3 sequence: CASSWGPTEAGGELFF. In DNA form, the CDR3 reads TGTGCCAGCAGCTGGGGCCCCACAGAGGCTGGCGGGGAGCTGTTTTTT. The complete variable domain, with remaining parts taken from reference TRBV5-4 and TRBJ2-2, reads ETGVTQSPTHLIKTRGQQVTLRCSSQSGHNTVSWYQQALGQGPQFIFQYYREEENGRGNFPPRFSGLQFPNYSSELNVNALELDDSALYLCASSWGPTEAGGELFFGEGSRLTVL.

This chain uses TRBV4-1 with TRBJ1-1; 10 bases agree with TRBD1. The V gene's germline CDR1 is MGHRA and CDR2 YSYEKL. J gave up 3 bases and V 5 bases, and 9 bases lay outside the gene matches. CDR3 length: 16 residues. CDR3 protein: CASSSLGQGWDTEAFF. As DNA, the CDR3 is TGCGCCAGCAGCTCTCTGGGACAGGGGTGGGACACTGAAGCTTTCTTT.

The rearrangement joins TRBV21-1 to TRBJ1-1. TRBV21-1 is noted as a pseudogene. The CDR3 extends over 15 amino acids. CDR3 loop: CASSPRGGGRTEAFF. The DNA for the CDR3 is TGTGCCAGCAGCCCCCGTGGGGGGGGAAGGACTGAAGCTTTCTTT.

J is TRBJ2-2 and V is TRBV9; D possibly corresponds to TRBD2 (5 bases). Germline loops: CDR1 SGDLS, CDR2 YYNGEE. The CDR3 is made up of 16 amino acids. The V and J ends lost 0 bases and 8 bases respectively, with 17 bases between them. CDR3: CASSVDVGDEGGELFF. Here the CDR3 DNA reads TGTGCCAGCAGCGTAGATGTTGGTGATGAGGGTGGGGAGCTGTTTTTT.

The chain's CDR3 is CASSLFMDFFIGYTF. The CDR3 nucleotides read TGTGCCAGCAGTTTATTTATGGACTTTTTTATTGGCTACACCTTC. This chain links TRBV27 with TRBJ1-2, with no clear D. This CDR3 has 15 residues. Trimming pared 1 base from V and 7 bases from J, leaving 16 bases between. Germline V gives CDR1 MNHEY, CDR2 SMNVEV (reference sequence).

V gene TRBV7-6 combines with J gene TRBJ1-3; weak D call: TRBD1 (6 bases). The CDR3 runs 14 residues. V lost 5 bases to trimming and J lost 4 bases, with 12 bases between them. The germline CDR1 and CDR2 sequences are SGHVS and FNYEAQ. CDR3 amino acids: CASSRGTPGNTIYF. For the CDR3, the DNA is TGTGCCAGCAGCCGAGGGACACCCGGAAACACCATATATTTT.

This chain uses TRBV5-1 with TRBJ2-1, with 11 bases fitting TRBD1. With V trimmed by 0 bases and J by 8 bases, 10 bases remained unmatched. CDR1 and CDR2 from the germline V gene are SGHRS and YFSETQ. This CDR3 has 17 amino acids. The DNA for the CDR3 is TGCGCCAGCAGCTTGGTTGGACAGGGGGCGTTGGACGATGAGCAGTTCTTC. This codes for CASSLVGQGALDDEQFF. The full variable domain, completed using reference TRBV5-1 and TRBJ2-1, is KAGVTQTPRYLIKTRGQQVTLSCSPISGHRSVSWYQQTPGQGLQFLFEYFSETQRNKGNFPGRFSGRQFSNSRSEMNVSTLELGDSALYLCASSLVGQGALDDEQFFGPGTRLTVL.

This chain uses TRBV2 with TRBJ1-5; D not resolved. The CDR3 is made up of 14 amino acids. CDR1 is SNHLY and CDR2 is FYNNEI in the germline V gene. V lost 2 bases, J lost 7 bases, and 12 bases lay in between. DNA of the CDR3: TGTGCCAGCAGTGAAAGGGAGAGCGGGCAGCCCCAGCATTTT. Translation gives CASSERESGQPQHF. The whole variable domain, filled in from reference TRBV2 and TRBJ1-5, reads EPEVTQTPSHQVTQMGQEVILRCVPISNHLYFYWYRQILGQKVEFLVSFYNNEISEKSEIFDDQFSVERPDGSNFTLKIRSTKLEDSAMYFCASSERESGQPQHFGDGTRLSIL.

The rearrangement links TRBV19 to TRBJ2-5; the match to TRBD1 covers 8 bases. V was pared by 9 bases and J by 5 bases, with 8 bases of the junction left unmatched. CDR3 size: 13 residues. The germline gives CDR1 LNHDA, CDR2 SQIVND (reference sequence). The CDR3: CASGQGDGETQYF. As DNA, the CDR3 is TGTGCCAGCGGACAGGGCGACGGCGAGACCCAGTACTTC.

The rearrangement joins TRBV6-1 to TRBJ2-3; 8 positions agree with TRBD2. V lost 6 bases to trimming and J lost 0 bases; unmatched junction nucleotides: 5. The CDR3 runs 15 residues. Germline CDR1 reads MNHNS; CDR2 reads SASEGT. CDR3 sequence (DNA): TGTGCCAGCAGCTATCGCGGGGGGAGCACAGATACGCAGTATTTT. Amino acids: CASSYRGGSTDTQYF.

This clone was recorded once. The chain joins TRBV14 to TRBJ2-1, with 7 bases fitting TRBD2. In germline, CDR1 is SGHDN, CDR2 FVKESK. The CDR3 runs 13 residues. V was pared by 1 base and J by 10 bases, with 4 bases of the junction left unmatched. As DNA, the CDR3 is TGTGCCAGCAGCCAAGTCCAACTAGCGGAGCAGTTCTTC. Translated: CASSQVQLAEQFF.

The chain uses TRBV6-5 and TRBJ1-4; D remains ambiguous. Germline CDR1 is MNHEY and CDR2 is SVGAGI. The CDR3 length is 14 residues. V lost 7 bases and J lost 0, with 9 bases in between. The CDR3 is CASKDRSTNEKLFF. The CDR3 nucleotides are TGTGCCAGCAAAGATAGATCAACTAATGAAAAACTGTTTTTT.

The chain couples TRBV7-2 to TRBJ1-4; 10 bases are shared with TRBD1. The CDR3 is made up of 13 amino acids. Trimming removed 8 bases from V and 9 bases from J; junction bases left unmatched: 6. The germline V gene has CDR1 SGHTA and CDR2 FQGNSA. In DNA form, the CDR3 reads TGTGCCAGCCTTGACAGGGGGCACCAAAAACTGTTTTTT. This codes for CASLDRGHQKLFF.

This sequence joins TRBV2 and TRBJ1-5; D perhaps matches TRBD1 (5 bases). CDR1 is SNHLY, CDR2 FYNNEI, per germline. V lost 6 bases, J lost 1 base, and 13 bases lay in between. This CDR3 spans 15 amino acids. The CDR3 spells CASRQEGVSNQPQHF. The CDR3 region has the DNA TGTGCCAGCAGACAGGAAGGCGTGAGCAATCAGCCCCAGCATTTT.

The chain links TRBV30 to TRBJ2-1, with 10 positions matching TRBD2. Germline assignment: CDR1 GTSNPN and CDR2 SVGIG (reference sequence). The CDR3 is 17 residues long. V dropped 5 bases and J dropped 8; count of bases not matched to a gene: 18. The CDR3 region is CAWESTGPSGSFDEQFF. The CDR3 bases are TGTGCCTGGGAGTCGACAGGTCCTAGCGGGAGTTTCGATGAGCAGTTCTTC.